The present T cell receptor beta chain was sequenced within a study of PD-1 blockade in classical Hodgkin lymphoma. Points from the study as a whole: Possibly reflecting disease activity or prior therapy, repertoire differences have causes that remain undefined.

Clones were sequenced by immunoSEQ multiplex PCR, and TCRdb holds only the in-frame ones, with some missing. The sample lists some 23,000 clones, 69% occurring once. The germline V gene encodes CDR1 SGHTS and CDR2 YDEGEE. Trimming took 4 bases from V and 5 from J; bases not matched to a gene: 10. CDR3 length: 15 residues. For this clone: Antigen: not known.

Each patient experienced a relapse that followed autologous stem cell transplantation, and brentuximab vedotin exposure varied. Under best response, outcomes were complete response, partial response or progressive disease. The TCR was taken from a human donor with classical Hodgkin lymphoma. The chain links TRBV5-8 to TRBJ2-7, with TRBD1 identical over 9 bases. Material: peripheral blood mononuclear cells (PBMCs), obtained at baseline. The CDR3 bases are TGTGCCAGCAGCCCGGGCCCGGGACAGGGAAACGAGCAGTACTTC. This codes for CASSPGPGQGNEQYF.